A selection of T cell receptor beta chains follows, all from one sample in a study of T-cell reconstitution after alpha-beta-depleted transplantation in children. In TCRdb, the PCR reads were re-called with MiXCR into one record per CDR3 protein. This sample yields a few hundred thousand distinct CDR3 sequences, of which more than 10% are seen a single time; around 4.5% belongs to the top ten. Sample: PBMCs, taken from the stem cell graft. These receptors originate from a human donor who donated a stem cell graft to a child with Fanconi anemia. The CDR3 runs from the conserved cysteine through the conserved F or W. D genes are given only for firm matches. Rows give clone size only sometimes, using once, few, many, or a class for an expanded clone.

V gene: TRBV11-2
D gene: .
J gene: TRBJ2-7
clone size: few
CDR3 DNA: TGTGCCAGCAGCCTAGACAACTCTGCTGGCTACGAGCAGTACTTC
CDR3 protein: CASSLDNSAGYEQYF

V gene: TRBV5-1
D gene: TRBD1
J gene: TRBJ1-2
clone size: few
CDR3 DNA: TGCGCCAGCAGTCCCGGGCAGGGGGCGAATGGCTACACCTTC
CDR3 protein: CASSPGQGANGYTF

V gene: TRBV4-1
D gene: .
J gene: TRBJ2-7
clone size: .
CDR3 DNA: TGCGCCAGCAGCCAAAGGGTACGCCCCGGGGGCAGCTCCTACGAGCAGTACTTC
CDR3 protein: CASSQRVRPGGSSYEQYF

V gene: TRBV2
D gene: TRBD2
J gene: TRBJ2-7
clone size: .
CDR3 DNA: TGTGCCAGCACCGGGACTAGCGGGAGAGGGGAGCAGTACTTC
CDR3 protein: CASTGTSGRGEQYF

V gene: TRBV30
D gene: .
J gene: TRBJ1-4
clone size: few
CDR3 DNA: TGTGCCTGGACCCAGAGCCCTAACGCCGGAAAACTGTTTTTT
CDR3 protein: CAWTQSPNAGKLFF

V gene: TRBV29-1
D gene: TRBD1
J gene: TRBJ2-2
clone size: many
CDR3 DNA: TGCAGCGTTAGAACAGGGGCCCCGAACACCGGGGAGCTGTTTTTT
CDR3 protein: CSVRTGAPNTGELFF

V gene: TRBV12-3/TRBV12-4
D gene: .
J gene: TRBJ2-3
clone size: .
CDR3 DNA: TGTGCCAGCGGGGTGCGGGGCAGCACAGATACGCAGTATTTT
CDR3 protein: CASGVRGSTDTQYF

V gene: TRBV3-1
D gene: .
J gene: TRBJ2-2
clone size: .
CDR3 DNA: TGTGCCAGCAGTTCCCGGGTGCGTAGCGGCGCGCCCACCGGGGAGCTGTTTTTT
CDR3 protein: CASSSRVRSGAPTGELFF

V gene: TRBV6-5
D gene: TRBD1
J gene: TRBJ2-1
clone size: many
CDR3 DNA: TGTGCCAGCAGTATCGACAGGGCCCTCTACAATGAGCAGTTCTTC
CDR3 protein: CASSIDRALYNEQFF

V gene: TRBV7-2
D gene: .
J gene: TRBJ1-1
clone size: .
CDR3 DNA: TGTGCCAGCAGCTTAGGGCAGGGAGTTGAAGCTTTCTTT
CDR3 protein: CASSLGQGVEAFF

V gene: TRBV18
D gene: .
J gene: TRBJ1-5
clone size: few
CDR3 DNA: TGTGCCAGCTCACCCTCATCGGGGTCAGATCAGCCCCAGCATTTT
CDR3 protein: CASSPSSGSDQPQHF

V gene: TRBV5-6
D gene: .
J gene: TRBJ2-7
clone size: .
CDR3 DNA: TGTGCCAGCAGCGTGGGGACGGTGTACGAGCAGTACTTC
CDR3 protein: CASSVGTVYEQYF

V gene: TRBV7-6
D gene: .
J gene: TRBJ1-4
clone size: many
CDR3 DNA: TGTGCCAGCAGCGGGGGGACTTATGAAAAACTGTTTTTT
CDR3 protein: CASSGGTYEKLFF

V gene: TRBV29-1
D gene: .
J gene: TRBJ1-1
clone size: many
CDR3 DNA: TGCAGCGCGGGGGATGGGGCTTTGAACACTGAAGCTTTCTTT
CDR3 protein: CSAGDGALNTEAFF

V gene: TRBV5-1
D gene: .
J gene: TRBJ1-2
clone size: many
CDR3 DNA: TGCGCCAGCAGCTTGGGTCCGCTCCACTTCTATGGCTACACCTTC
CDR3 protein: CASSLGPLHFYGYTF

V gene: TRBV12-3/TRBV12-4
D gene: TRBD2
J gene: TRBJ2-3
clone size: .
CDR3 DNA: TGTGCCAGCAGTTTCGGAGCGGGGGGCCCAGATACGCAGTATTTT
CDR3 protein: CASSFGAGGPDTQYF

V gene: TRBV18
D gene: TRBD2
J gene: TRBJ2-3
clone size: many
CDR3 DNA: TGTGCCAGCTCACCAGGGGGGGGCACAGATACGCAGTATTTT
CDR3 protein: CASSPGGGTDTQYF

V gene: TRBV7-9
D gene: TRBD1
J gene: TRBJ1-5
clone size: .
CDR3 DNA: TGTGCCAGCAGCTTTGAAGGGGGCGAAGGTCAGCCCCAGCATTTT
CDR3 protein: CASSFEGGEGQPQHF

V gene: TRBV30
D gene: .
J gene: TRBJ1-1
clone size: .
CDR3 DNA: TGTGCCTGGAGTCAACGGACTGAAGCTTTCTTT
CDR3 protein: CAWSQRTEAFF

V gene: TRBV5-4
D gene: TRBD1
J gene: TRBJ1-4
clone size: .
CDR3 DNA: TGTGCCAGCAGCTCAAAGTTCCGGGACAGGGTTATTTCCAATGAAAAACTGTTTTTT
CDR3 protein: CASSSKFRDRVISNEKLFF

V gene: TRBV2
D gene: .
J gene: TRBJ2-1
clone size: .
CDR3 DNA: TGTGCCAGCAAGAAGGACAGAAGCTCCTACAATGAGCAGTTCTTC
CDR3 protein: CASKKDRSSYNEQFF

V gene: TRBV12-3/TRBV12-4
D gene: .
J gene: TRBJ2-5
clone size: .
CDR3 DNA: TGTGCCAGCAAGGCAGGAACGTACCAAGAGACCCAGTACTTC
CDR3 protein: CASKAGTYQETQYF

V gene: TRBV12-3/TRBV12-4
D gene: .
J gene: TRBJ2-1
clone size: .
CDR3 DNA: TGTGCCAGCAGTTTAGGACCCAGGGATGAGCAGTTCTTC
CDR3 protein: CASSLGPRDEQFF